This TCR beta chain was sequenced for a study of T cell repertoires in cytomegalovirus infection. Study-level results: Pooled public TCR beta family frequency picked out CMV carriers with the relevant HLA.

TCRdb fed the reads into MiXCR, producing one record per CDR3 protein. The table includes roughly 180,000 distinct CDR3 sequences, 17% detected once. As for this clonotype: Its matching antigen is unknown.

After removal of 1 base from V and 1 base from J, the junction contained 9 bases not matched to a gene. The CDR3 sequence is 17 residues long. CDR1 and CDR2 from the germline V gene are MGHRA and YSYEKL. The rearrangement links TRBV4-1 to TRBJ1-2; TRBD1 aligns across 7 bases. The clonotype was recovered from a human donor in good health (CMV status not recorded). Some clones in this sample may be carry-over from other donors' samples. Specimen: CD8+ T cells from PBMCs. CDR3 loop: CASSQATSQGINYGYTF. In DNA, the CDR3 is TGCGCCAGCAGCCAAGCTACGTCACAGGGGATTAACTATGGCTACACCTTC.